This record looks at one TCR beta chain sequence and its context. This clonotype was picked up many times. No antigen is known for it. Base-call qualities are not available, and no considerably larger clone is one nucleotide away. For sequencing, an Illumina HiSeq 1500 was employed. TCRdb took the public reads, trimmed them with fastp at Q25, ran MiXCR for clone calling and kept in-frame beta chains. Rows are unified per CDR3 protein, each entry keeping the most common DNA and genes. The sample table contains approximately 500,000 distinct CDR3 sequences; only one count was recorded for around 11% of them. The ten largest clones take up roughly 10% of the sample. The source of the sample is a study of T cell repertoires in cytomegalovirus infection (dated by TCRdb to between 2017 and 2020). Looking at the study overall: The HLA type of each donor mattered for the analysis, because public TCR beta signatures pointed to carriage of CMV infection along with the matching HLA type.

What the work shows at the level of the full study, not this receptor alone: In both this cohort and an independent roughly 400-donor cohort, the cumulative frequency of public TCR beta family members distinguished carriers of CMV infection plus the relevant HLA type. The ex vivo response was dominated by HLA-C-restricted CMV-specific TCR beta clonotypes, which also provided the single most frequent clonotype in two of eight donors.

CDR1 and CDR2, per the germline V gene, are SGHVS and FQNEAQ. The CDR3 numbers 15 residues from cysteine through phenylalanine. Just CDR3 DNA is preserved here, 45 bases in frame from base 1. Here V drops 4 bases and J drops 4 bases, and the junction holds 6 bases not matched to any gene. Recombination joined TRBV7-8 with TRBJ1-2; the junction holds 10 bases that match TRBD1. The sequenced sample consisted of PBMCs. The sequence came from a human donor in good health (CMV status not recorded). Some clones in this sample may be carry-over from other donors' samples. CDR3 loop: CASSSRQGAVYGYTF. The nucleotides read TGTGCCAGCAGCTCAAGACAGGGGGCAGTCTATGGCTACACCTTC. Reference TRBV7-8 and TRBJ1-2 genes cover what lies past the CDR3, so the full variable domain is GAGVSQSPRYKVAKRGQDVALRCDPISGHVSLFWYQQALGQGPEFLTYFQNEAQLDKSGLPSDRFFAERPEGSVSTLKIQRTQQEDSAVYLCASSSRQGAVYGYTFGSGTRLTVV.